Here is one T cell receptor beta chain with its context. The sample belongs to a study of blood T cell repertoires in COVID-19. Study as a whole: Samples of COVID-19 (acute and convalescent) were obtained from the United States, Italy and Spain. The analysed material was cDNA or gDNA that came from T cells, B-cell-depleted T cells, or PBMCs.

In the authors' methods: Amplified reference gene primers provided the basis for estimating nucleated cell counts. Data came from immunoSEQ multiplex PCR; TCRdb stores just in-frame clones and leaves some out. That table is the source of V, J and clone size, and D and trimming were worked out from the DNA. The sample consists of about 140,000 clones, about 76% of them appearing once. Sequencing input: peripheral blood. The origin of this receptor is an older woman with active or convalescent COVID-19.

CDR3 sequence reads: CASRGLANTGELFF. The CDR3 DNA sequence: TGCGCCAGCAGGGGACTAGCGAACACCGGGGAGCTGTTTTTT. The chain combines TRBV5-1 with TRBJ2-2; TRBD2 agrees at 8 bases. Germline-derived CDR1 and CDR2 are SGHRS and YFSETQ. The length of the CDR3 is 14 residues. J gave up 0 bases and V 5 bases, and 0 bases lay outside the gene matches.